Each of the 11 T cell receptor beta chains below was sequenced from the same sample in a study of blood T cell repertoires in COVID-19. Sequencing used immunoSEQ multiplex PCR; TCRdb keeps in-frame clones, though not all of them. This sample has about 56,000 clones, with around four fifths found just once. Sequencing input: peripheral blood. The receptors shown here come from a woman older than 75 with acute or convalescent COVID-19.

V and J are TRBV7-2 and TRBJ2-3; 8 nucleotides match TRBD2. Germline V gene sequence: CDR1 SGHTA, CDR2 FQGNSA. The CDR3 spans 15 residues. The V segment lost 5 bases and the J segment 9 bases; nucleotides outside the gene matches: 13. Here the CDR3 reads CASSLGLAGDGTQYF. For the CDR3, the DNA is TGTGCCAGCAGCCTGGGGCTAGCGGGCGACGGGACGCAGTATTTT.

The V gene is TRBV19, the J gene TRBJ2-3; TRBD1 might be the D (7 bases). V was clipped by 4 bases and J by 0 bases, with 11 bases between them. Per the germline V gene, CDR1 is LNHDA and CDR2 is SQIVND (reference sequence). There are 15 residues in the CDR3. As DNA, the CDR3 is TGTGCCAGTAGTACGACAGGGACTAGCACAGATACGCAGTATTTT. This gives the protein CASSTTGTSTDTQYF.

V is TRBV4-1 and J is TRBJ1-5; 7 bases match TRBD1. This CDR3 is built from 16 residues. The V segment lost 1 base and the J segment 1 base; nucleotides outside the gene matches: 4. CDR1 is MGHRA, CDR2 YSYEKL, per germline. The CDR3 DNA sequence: TGCGCCAGCAGCCAAGCAGGCAGGGGGAGCAATCAGCCCCAGCATTTT. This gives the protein CASSQAGRGSNQPQHF.

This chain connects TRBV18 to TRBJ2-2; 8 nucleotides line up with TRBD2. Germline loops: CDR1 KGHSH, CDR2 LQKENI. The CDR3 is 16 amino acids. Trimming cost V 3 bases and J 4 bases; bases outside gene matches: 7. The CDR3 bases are TGTGCCAGCTCACCTCCGGGTGGGACTAGCACCGGGGAGCTGTTTTTT. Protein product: CASSPPGGTSTGELFF.

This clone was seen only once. The CDR3 DNA is TGTGCCAGCAGCTCGAACAGGGTCGGCTACACCTTC. Protein product: CASSSNRVGYTF. The chain has TRBV7-2 and TRBJ1-2, with D possibly being TRBD1 (6 bases). Germline loops: CDR1 SGHTA, CDR2 FQGNSA. There are 12 residues in the CDR3. V lost 4 bases to trimming and J lost 8 bases, with 11 bases between them.

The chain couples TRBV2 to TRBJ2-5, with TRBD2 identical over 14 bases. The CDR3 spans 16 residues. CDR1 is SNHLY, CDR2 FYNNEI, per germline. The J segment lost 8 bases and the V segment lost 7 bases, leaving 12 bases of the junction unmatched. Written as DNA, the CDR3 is TGTGCCAGCATCCTAGGACTAGCGGGGGGTGGCCGAACCCAGTACTTC. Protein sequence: CASILGLAGGGRTQYF.

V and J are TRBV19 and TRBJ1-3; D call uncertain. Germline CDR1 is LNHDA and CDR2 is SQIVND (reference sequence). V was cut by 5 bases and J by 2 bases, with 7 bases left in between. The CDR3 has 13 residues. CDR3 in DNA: TGTGCCAGTAGTCAAAAGCCTGGAAACACCATATATTTT. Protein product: CASSQKPGNTIYF.

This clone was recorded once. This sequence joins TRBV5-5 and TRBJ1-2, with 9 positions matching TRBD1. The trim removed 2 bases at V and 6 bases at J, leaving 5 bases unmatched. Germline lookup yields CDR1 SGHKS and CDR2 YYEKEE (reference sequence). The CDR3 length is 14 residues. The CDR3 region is CASSFEQGADGYTF. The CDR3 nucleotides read TGTGCCAGCAGCTTCGAACAGGGGGCGGATGGCTACACCTTC.

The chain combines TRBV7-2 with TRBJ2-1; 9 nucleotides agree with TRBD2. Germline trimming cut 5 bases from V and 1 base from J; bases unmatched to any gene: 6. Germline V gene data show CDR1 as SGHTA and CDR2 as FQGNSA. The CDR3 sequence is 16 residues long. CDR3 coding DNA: TGTGCCAGCAGCCGCTATGCGGGGGGGTCCTACAATGAGCAGTTCTTC. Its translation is CASSRYAGGSYNEQFF. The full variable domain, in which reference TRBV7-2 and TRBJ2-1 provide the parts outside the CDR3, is GAGVSQSPSNKVTEKGKDVELRCDPISGHTALYWYRQSLGQGLEFLIYFQGNSAPDKSGLPSDRFSAERTGGSVSTLTIQRTQQEDSAVYLCASSRYAGGSYNEQFFGPGTRLTVL.

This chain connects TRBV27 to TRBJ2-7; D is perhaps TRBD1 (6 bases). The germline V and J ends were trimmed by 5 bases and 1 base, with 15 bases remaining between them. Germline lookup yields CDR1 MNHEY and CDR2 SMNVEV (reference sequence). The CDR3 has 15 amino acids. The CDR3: CASSPRTEGSYEQYF. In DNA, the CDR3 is TGTGCCAGCAGTCCTCGGACAGAGGGGTCCTACGAGCAGTACTTC.

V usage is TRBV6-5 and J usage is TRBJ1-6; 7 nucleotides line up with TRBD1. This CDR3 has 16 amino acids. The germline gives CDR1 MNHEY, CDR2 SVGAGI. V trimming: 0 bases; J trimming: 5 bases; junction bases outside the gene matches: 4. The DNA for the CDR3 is TGTGCCAGCAGTTACTCCCCGACAGGGAATAATTCACCCCTCCACTTT. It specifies CASSYSPTGNNSPLHF.